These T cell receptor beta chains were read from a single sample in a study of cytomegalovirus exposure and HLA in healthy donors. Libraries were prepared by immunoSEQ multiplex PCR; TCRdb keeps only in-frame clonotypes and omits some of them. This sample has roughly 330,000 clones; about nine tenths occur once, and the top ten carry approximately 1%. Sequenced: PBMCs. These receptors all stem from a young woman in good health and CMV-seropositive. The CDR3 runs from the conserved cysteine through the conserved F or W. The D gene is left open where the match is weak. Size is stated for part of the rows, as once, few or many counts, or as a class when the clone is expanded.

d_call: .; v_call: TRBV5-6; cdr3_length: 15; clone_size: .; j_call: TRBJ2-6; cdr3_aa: CASSLGGSGANVLTF; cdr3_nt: TGTGCCAGCAGCTTGGGAGGGTCTGGGGCCAACGTCCTGACTTTC
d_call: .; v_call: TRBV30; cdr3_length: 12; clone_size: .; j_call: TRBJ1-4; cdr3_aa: CAWSAPKGKLFF; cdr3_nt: TGTGCCTGGAGCGCTCCTAAAGGAAAACTGTTTTTT
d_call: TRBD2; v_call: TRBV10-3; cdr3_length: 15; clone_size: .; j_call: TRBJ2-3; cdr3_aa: CAISGLAGITDTQYF; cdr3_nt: TGTGCCATCAGCGGACTAGCGGGAATCACAGATACGCAGTATTTT
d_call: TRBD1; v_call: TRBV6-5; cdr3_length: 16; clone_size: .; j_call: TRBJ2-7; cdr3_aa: CASSSGTGSKPIEQYF; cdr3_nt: TGTGCCAGCAGTTCCGGGACAGGATCTAAGCCGATCGAGCAGTACTTC
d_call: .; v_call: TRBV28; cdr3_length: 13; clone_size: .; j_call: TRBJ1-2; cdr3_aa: CASGSRVAYGYTF; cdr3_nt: TGTGCCAGCGGGTCAAGGGTCGCCTATGGCTACACCTTC
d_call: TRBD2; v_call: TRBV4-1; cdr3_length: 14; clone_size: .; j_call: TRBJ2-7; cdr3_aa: CASSTSGGPYEQYF; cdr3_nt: TGCGCCAGCAGCACCAGCGGGGGGCCCTACGAGCAGTACTTC
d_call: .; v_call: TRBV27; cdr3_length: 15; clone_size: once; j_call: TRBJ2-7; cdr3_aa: CASSFTGQKTYEQYF; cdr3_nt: TGTGCCAGCAGTTTTACAGGACAGAAGACCTACGAGCAGTACTTC
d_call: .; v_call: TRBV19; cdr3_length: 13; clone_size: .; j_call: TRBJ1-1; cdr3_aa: CASRQGGNTEAFF; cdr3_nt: TGTGCCAGTCGGCAGGGCGGGAACACTGAAGCTTTCTTT
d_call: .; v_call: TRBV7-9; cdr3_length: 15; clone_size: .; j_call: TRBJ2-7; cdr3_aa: CASSPPGRAAIEQYF; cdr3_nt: TGTGCCAGCAGCCCGCCCGGGCGGGCCGCAATCGAGCAGTACTTC
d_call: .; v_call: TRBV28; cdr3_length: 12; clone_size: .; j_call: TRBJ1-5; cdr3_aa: CASQGRVGSQHF; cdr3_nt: TGTGCCAGTCAGGGGAGGGTTGGTTCCCAGCATTTT
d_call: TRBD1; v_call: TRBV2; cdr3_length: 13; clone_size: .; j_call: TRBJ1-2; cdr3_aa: CASSRTGDYGYTF; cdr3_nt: TGTGCCAGCTCTAGGACAGGGGACTATGGCTACACCTTC
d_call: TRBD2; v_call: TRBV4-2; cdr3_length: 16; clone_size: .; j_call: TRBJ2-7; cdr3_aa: CASSQSLAGPSYEQYF; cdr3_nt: TGTGCCAGCAGCCAGTCCTTAGCGGGACCCTCCTACGAGCAGTACTTC
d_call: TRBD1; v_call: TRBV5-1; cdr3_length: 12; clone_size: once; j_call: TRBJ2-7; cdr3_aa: CASSQGQGAEYF; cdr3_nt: TGCGCCAGCAGCCAGGGACAGGGGGCTGAGTACTTC
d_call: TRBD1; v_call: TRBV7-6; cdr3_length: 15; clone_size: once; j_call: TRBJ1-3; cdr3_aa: CASSLDRGVGNTIYF; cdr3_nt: TGTGCCAGCAGCTTAGACAGGGGCGTAGGAAACACCATATATTTT
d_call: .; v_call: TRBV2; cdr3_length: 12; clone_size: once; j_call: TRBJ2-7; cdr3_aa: CASSEGTYEQYF; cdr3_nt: TGTGCCAGCAGTGAGGGAACCTACGAGCAGTACTTC
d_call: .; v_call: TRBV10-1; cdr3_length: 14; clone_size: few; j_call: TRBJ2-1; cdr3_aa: CASSECHHHNEQFF; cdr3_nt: TGCGCCAGCAGTGAGTGCCACCACCACAATGAGCAGTTCTTC
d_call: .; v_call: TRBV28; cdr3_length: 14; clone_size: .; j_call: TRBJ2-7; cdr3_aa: CASSLDGSTYEQYF; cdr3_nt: TGTGCCAGCAGTTTGGACGGGAGTACCTACGAGCAGTACTTC
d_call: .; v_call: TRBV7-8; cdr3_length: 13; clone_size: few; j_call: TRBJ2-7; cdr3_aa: CASSWGEAYEQYF; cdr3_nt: TGTGCCAGCAGCTGGGGCGAGGCCTACGAGCAGTACTTC
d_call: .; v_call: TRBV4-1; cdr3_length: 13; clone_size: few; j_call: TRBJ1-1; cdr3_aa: CASSQGLGTEAFF; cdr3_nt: TGCGCCAGCAGCCAAGGCTTGGGCACTGAAGCTTTCTTT
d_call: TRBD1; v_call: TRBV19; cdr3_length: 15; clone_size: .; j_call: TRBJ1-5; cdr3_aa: CASSSGTGYNQPQHF; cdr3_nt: TGTGCCAGTAGTTCGGGGACAGGTTACAATCAGCCCCAGCATTTT
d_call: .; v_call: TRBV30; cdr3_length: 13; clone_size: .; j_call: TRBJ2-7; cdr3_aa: CASTRSTSYEQYF; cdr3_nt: TGTGCCTCGACTAGATCCACCTCCTACGAGCAGTACTTC
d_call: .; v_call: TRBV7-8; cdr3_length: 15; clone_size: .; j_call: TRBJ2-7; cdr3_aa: CASSSPGALDYEQYF; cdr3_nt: TGTGCCAGCAGCTCCCCCGGGGCCTTGGACTACGAGCAGTACTTC
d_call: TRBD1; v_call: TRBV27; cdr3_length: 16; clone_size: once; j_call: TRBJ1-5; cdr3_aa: CASSLGRGQGNQPQHF; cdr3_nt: TGTGCCAGCAGTTTAGGCAGGGGGCAGGGCAATCAGCCCCAGCATTTT
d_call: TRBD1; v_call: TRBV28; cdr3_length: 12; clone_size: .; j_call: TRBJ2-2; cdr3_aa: CASSLGQGKLFF; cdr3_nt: TGTGCCAGCAGTTTGGGACAGGGGAAGCTGTTTTTT
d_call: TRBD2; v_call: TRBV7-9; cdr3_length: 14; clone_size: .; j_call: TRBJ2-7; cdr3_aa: CASSLVGGPHEQYF; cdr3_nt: TGTGCCAGCAGCTTAGTGGGAGGGCCCCACGAGCAGTACTTC
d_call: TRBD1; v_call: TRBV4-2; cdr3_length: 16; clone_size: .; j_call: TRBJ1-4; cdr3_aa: CASSQIPGQGNEKLFF; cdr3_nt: TGTGCCAGCAGCCAGATACCGGGACAGGGAAATGAAAAACTGTTTTTT
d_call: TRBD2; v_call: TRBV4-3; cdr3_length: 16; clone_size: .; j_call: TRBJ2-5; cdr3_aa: CASSQRLAGAIETQYF; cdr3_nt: TGCGCCAGCAGCCAAAGGCTAGCGGGAGCTATTGAGACCCAGTACTTC
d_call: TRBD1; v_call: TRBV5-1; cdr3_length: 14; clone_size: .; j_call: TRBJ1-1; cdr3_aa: CASSKGQTNTEAFF; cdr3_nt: TGCGCCAGCAGCAAGGGACAGACGAACACTGAAGCTTTCTTT
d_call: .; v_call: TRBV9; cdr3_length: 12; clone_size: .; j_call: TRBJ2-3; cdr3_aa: CASSASTDTQYF; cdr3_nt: TGTGCCAGTAGCGCTAGCACAGATACGCAGTATTTT
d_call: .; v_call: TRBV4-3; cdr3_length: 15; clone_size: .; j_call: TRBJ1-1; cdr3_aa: CASSAYRVVNTEAFF; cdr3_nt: TGCGCCAGCAGCGCGTACAGGGTGGTGAACACTGAAGCTTTCTTT
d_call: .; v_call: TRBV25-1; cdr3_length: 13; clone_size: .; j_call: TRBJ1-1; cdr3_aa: CASSEEGSTEAFF; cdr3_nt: TGTGCCAGCAGTGAAGAGGGTAGTACTGAAGCTTTCTTT
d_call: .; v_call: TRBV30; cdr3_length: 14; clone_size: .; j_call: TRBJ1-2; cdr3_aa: CAWTGDRNLYGYTF; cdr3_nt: TGTGCCTGGACTGGTGACAGGAACCTCTATGGCTACACCTTC
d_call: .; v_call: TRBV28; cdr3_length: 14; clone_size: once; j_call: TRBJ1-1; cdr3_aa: CASMSPHEGAEAFF; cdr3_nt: TGTGCCAGCATGTCCCCCCACGAGGGGGCTGAAGCTTTCTTT
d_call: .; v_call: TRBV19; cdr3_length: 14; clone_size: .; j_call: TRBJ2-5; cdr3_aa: CASSSYGGQETQYF; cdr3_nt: TGTGCCAGTAGTTCTTATGGCGGACAAGAGACCCAGTACTTC
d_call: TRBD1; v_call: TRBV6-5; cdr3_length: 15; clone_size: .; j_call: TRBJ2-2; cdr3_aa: CASRVHRGNTGELFF; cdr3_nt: TGTGCCAGCAGAGTCCACAGGGGTAACACCGGGGAGCTGTTTTTT
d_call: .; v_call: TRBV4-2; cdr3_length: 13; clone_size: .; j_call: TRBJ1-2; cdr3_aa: CASSQDGRSGYTF; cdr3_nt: TGTGCCAGCAGCCAAGATGGCAGGTCAGGCTACACCTTC
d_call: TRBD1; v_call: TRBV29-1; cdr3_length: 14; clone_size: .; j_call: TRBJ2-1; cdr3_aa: CSGMGQGSYNEQFF; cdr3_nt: TGCAGCGGGATGGGACAGGGCTCCTACAATGAGCAGTTCTTC
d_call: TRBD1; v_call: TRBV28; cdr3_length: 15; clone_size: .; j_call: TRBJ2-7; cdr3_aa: CATRSPLTGDYEQYF; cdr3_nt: TGTGCCACCAGGTCCCCCCTGACAGGGGACTACGAGCAGTACTTC
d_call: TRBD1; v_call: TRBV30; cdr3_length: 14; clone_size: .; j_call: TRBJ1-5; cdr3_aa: CAWSLYRGGQPQHF; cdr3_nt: TGTGCCTGGAGCCTCTACAGGGGCGGTCAGCCCCAGCATTTT
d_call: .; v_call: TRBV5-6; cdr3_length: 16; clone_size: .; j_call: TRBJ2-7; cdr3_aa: CASSLGSGYLRYEQYF; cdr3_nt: TGTGCCAGCAGCTTGGGGAGCGGGTATCTACGGTACGAGCAGTACTTC
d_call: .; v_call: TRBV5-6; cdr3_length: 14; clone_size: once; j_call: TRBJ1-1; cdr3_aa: CASSWTTQGLEAFF; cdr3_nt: TGTGCCAGCAGCTGGACCACCCAGGGTTTGGAAGCTTTCTTT
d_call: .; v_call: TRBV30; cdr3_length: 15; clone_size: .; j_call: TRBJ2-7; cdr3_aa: CAWSVGGVSSYEQYF; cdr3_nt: TGTGCCTGGAGTGTAGGAGGCGTCAGCTCCTACGAGCAGTACTTC
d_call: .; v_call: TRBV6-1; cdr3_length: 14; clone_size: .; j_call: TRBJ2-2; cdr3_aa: CASSPQAVTGELFF; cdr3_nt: TGTGCCAGCAGTCCTCAGGCTGTTACCGGGGAGCTGTTTTTT
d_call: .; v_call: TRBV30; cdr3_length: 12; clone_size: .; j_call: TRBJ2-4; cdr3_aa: CAWIDSKNIQYF; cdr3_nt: TGTGCCTGGATCGACAGTAAAAACATTCAGTACTTC
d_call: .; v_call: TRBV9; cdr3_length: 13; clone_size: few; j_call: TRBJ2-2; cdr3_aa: CASSPSLFGELFF; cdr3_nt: TGTGCCAGCAGCCCCTCTCTTTTTGGGGAGCTGTTTTTT
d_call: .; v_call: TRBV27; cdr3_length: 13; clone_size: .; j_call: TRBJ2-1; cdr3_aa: CASSLFPQDEQFF; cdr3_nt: TGTGCCAGCAGTTTATTTCCCCAGGATGAGCAGTTCTTC
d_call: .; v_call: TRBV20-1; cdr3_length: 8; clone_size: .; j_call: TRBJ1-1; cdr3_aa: CSAALAFF; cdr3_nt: TGCAGTGCCGCTCTAGCTTTCTTT
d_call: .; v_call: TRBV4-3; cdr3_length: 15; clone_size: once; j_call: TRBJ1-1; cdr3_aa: CASSQDRRGWTEAFF; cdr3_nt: TGCGCCAGCAGCCAAGATCGCCGTGGGTGGACTGAAGCTTTCTTT
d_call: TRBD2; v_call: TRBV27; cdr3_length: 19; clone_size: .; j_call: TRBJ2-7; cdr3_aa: CASSPRTSGMGLSLREQYF; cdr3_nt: TGTGCCAGCAGTCCCCGGACTAGCGGGATGGGTCTGTCACTTCGCGAGCAGTACTTC
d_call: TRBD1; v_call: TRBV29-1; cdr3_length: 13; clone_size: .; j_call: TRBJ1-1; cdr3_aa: CSGTGAKNTEAFF; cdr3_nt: TGCAGCGGGACAGGGGCCAAGAACACTGAAGCTTTCTTT
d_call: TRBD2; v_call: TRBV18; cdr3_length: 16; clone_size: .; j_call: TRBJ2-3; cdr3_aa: CASSPPGRGSTDTQYF; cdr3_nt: TGTGCCAGCTCACCACCGGGGAGGGGTAGCACAGATACGCAGTATTTT
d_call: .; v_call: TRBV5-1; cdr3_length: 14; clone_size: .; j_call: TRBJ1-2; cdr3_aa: CASSLGSANYGYTF; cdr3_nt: TGCGCCAGCAGCTTAGGCTCGGCTAACTATGGCTACACCTTC
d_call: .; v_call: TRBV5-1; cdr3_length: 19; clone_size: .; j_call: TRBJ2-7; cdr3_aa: CASSLEGLGVSLGGYEQYF; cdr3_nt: TGCGCCAGCAGCTTGGAAGGGTTGGGCGTCTCCCTCGGGGGTTACGAGCAGTACTTC
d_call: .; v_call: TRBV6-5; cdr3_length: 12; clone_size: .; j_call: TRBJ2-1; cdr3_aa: CASRKDGNEQFF; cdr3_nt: TGTGCCAGCAGAAAGGACGGGAATGAGCAGTTCTTC
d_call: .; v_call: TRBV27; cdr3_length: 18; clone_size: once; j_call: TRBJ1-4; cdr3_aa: CATTPSRQRIATNEKLFF; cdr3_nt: TGTGCCACCACGCCCTCCCGACAGCGTATAGCAACTAATGAAAAACTGTTTTTT
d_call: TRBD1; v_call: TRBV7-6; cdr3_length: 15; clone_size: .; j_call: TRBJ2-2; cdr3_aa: CASSLGGGNTGELFF; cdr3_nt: TGTGCCAGCAGCTTAGGAGGGGGCAACACCGGGGAGCTGTTTTTT
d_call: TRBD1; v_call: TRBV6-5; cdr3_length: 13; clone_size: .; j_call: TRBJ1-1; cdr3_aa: CASSYYGQDEAFF; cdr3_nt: TGTGCCAGCAGTTACTACGGACAGGATGAAGCTTTCTTT
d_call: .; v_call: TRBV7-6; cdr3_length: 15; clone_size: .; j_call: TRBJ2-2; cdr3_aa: CASSLAAGPTGELFF; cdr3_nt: TGTGCCAGCAGCTTAGCAGCGGGTCCCACCGGGGAGCTGTTTTTT
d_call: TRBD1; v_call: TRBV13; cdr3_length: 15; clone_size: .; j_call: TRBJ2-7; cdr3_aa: CAGSPGQAEYDEQYF; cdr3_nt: TGTGCCGGCAGCCCAGGACAGGCTGAATACGATGAGCAGTACTTC
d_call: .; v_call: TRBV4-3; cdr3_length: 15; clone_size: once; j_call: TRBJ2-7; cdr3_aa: CASSRFGTDLYEQYF; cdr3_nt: TGCGCCAGCAGCCGTTTCGGGACCGACCTTTACGAGCAGTACTTC